These 27 T cell receptor beta chains share one sample of origin, sequenced in a study of OX40 agonist ivuxolimab in advanced cancers. Here immunoSEQ multiplex PCR was the method, and the copy in TCRdb shows in-frame clones only, minus some. The repertoire holds about 58,000 clones, with about 88% as singletons. Material: CD4+ or CD8+ T cells sorted from blood, obtained in a trial of the OX40 agonist ivuxolimab. All receptors derive from an adult with an advanced solid tumor such as melanoma, head and neck, liver or kidney cancer.

Only one count was recorded for this clone. V gene TRBV18 combines with J gene TRBJ2-7; tentatively, D is TRBD1 or TRBD2 (5 bases each). The CDR3 consists of 15 residues. Germline CDR1 reads KGHSH; CDR2 reads LQKENI. V was shortened by 3 bases and J by 0 bases, with 12 bases between the two germline ends. The DNA of the CDR3 is TGTGCCAGCTCACCCGGGGCACGTAACTCCTACGAGCAGTACTTC. This sequence encodes CASSPGARNSYEQYF.

The chain links TRBV27 to TRBJ2-7; TRBD2 aligns across 10 bases. V dropped 3 bases and J dropped 2; count of bases not matched to a gene: 1. Germline loops: CDR1 MNHEY, CDR2 SMNVEV (reference sequence). The CDR3 runs to 14 residues. The CDR3 here is CASSFLAGAYEQYF. The CDR3 DNA sequence: TGTGCCAGCAGTTTCCTAGCGGGAGCCTACGAGCAGTACTTC.

The rearrangement links TRBV18 to TRBJ2-1; TRBD1 matches at 9 bases. The CDR3 totals 15 residues. Germline CDR1 and CDR2: KGHSH and LQKENI. Trimming took 4 bases from V and 2 from J; bases not matched to a gene: 3. CDR3 coding DNA: TGTGCCAGCTCACTCGACAGGGGGACCTACAATGAGCAGTTCTTC. Residues: CASSLDRGTYNEQFF. Drawing the rest from reference TRBV18 and TRBJ2-1, the complete variable domain is NAGVMQNPRHLVRRRGQEARLRCSPMKGHSHVYWYRQLPEEGLKFMVYLQKENIIDESGMPKERFSAEFPKEGPSILRIQQVVRGDSAAYFCASSLDRGTYNEQFFGPGTRLTVL.

This sequence joins TRBV2 and TRBJ1-6; D is possibly TRBD1 (6 bases). This CDR3 region has 14 residues. The germline V gene encodes CDR1 SNHLY and CDR2 FYNNEI. Trimming pared 6 bases from V and 5 bases from J, leaving 11 bases between. CDR3 DNA sequence: TGTGCCAGCAGAGGACAGCCTAATAATTCACCCCTCCACTTT. The encoded protein is CASRGQPNNSPLHF.

This clone was seen a handful of times. V usage is TRBV11-2 and J usage is TRBJ1-2; 7 bases line up with TRBD1. Trimming removed 4 bases from V and 4 bases from J; junction bases left unmatched: 6. CDR3 length: 14 residues. Germline-derived CDR1 and CDR2 are SGHAT and FQNNGV. CDR3 DNA sequence: TGTGCCAGCAGCTCAACGGGACAGCGCTATGGCTACACCTTC. Translated, it gives CASSSTGQRYGYTF.

The chain is built from TRBV10-1 and TRBJ2-4; TRBD2 agrees at 10 bases. Germline assignment: CDR1 WNHNN and CDR2 SYGVQD (reference sequence). The CDR3 has 15 residues. V shed 4 bases and J 10 bases; nucleotides not matched to a gene: 10. The CDR3 protein is CASSVGLAGVKIQYF. CDR3 sequence (DNA): TGCGCCAGCAGTGTGGGGCTAGCGGGGGTAAAGATTCAGTACTTC.

The V and J genes are TRBV19 and TRBJ2-2; D not certain. Trimming left V 3 bases short and J 2 bases short, with 10 bases between. CDR1 and CDR2 from the germline V gene are LNHDA and SQIVND (reference sequence). This CDR3 region has 15 residues. DNA of the CDR3: TGTGCCAGTAGTATCGTCTCGACCAACACCGGGGAGCTGTTTTTT. This sequence encodes CASSIVSTNTGELFF.

The chain couples TRBV11-2 to TRBJ2-4, with D possibly called TRBD1 or TRBD2 (6 bases each). The CDR3 sequence is 13 residues long. The germline V and J ends were trimmed by 0 bases and 7 bases, with 7 bases remaining between them. Per germline, CDR1 SGHAT and CDR2 FQNNGV. CDR3 protein: CASSLEGGNIQYF. As DNA, the CDR3 is TGTGCCAGCAGCTTAGAAGGGGGGAACATTCAGTACTTC.

This clone was found once. The chain has TRBV9 and TRBJ1-4, with D tentatively TRBD1 (5 bases). CDR3 length equals 15 residues. Germline loops: CDR1 SGDLS, CDR2 YYNGEE. Trimming took 0 bases from V and 8 from J, leaving 14 bases between them. Here the CDR3 DNA reads TGTGCCAGCAGCGTAGCGCCCTTGAGGGACGAAAAACTGTTTTTT. Protein sequence: CASSVAPLRDEKLFF.

The V call is TRBV14, the J call TRBJ1-1; D not resolved. CDR1 is SGHDN and CDR2 is FVKESK in the germline V gene. V was clipped by 4 bases and J by 4 bases, with 19 bases between them. The CDR3 is made up of 16 amino acids. The CDR3 loop is CASSPSTARRSTEAFF. Written as DNA, the CDR3 is TGTGCCAGCAGCCCGTCGACTGCTAGAAGGAGCACTGAAGCTTTCTTT.

The chain employs TRBV4-2 and TRBJ1-1; 8 bases line up with TRBD1. Germline lookup yields CDR1 LGHNA and CDR2 YNFKEQ. CDR3 length: 16 residues. Germline trimming cut 4 bases from V and 4 bases from J; bases unmatched to any gene: 11. The CDR3 here is CASSPRTGRGITEAFF. The DNA for the CDR3 is TGTGCCAGCAGCCCTCGGACAGGGAGGGGGATCACTGAAGCTTTCTTT.

This clone was detected once. V gene TRBV7-9 combines with J gene TRBJ1-6; 8 bases agree with TRBD1. Germline lookup yields CDR1 SEHNR and CDR2 FQNEAQ (reference sequence). Losses at the gene ends were 4 bases for V and 9 bases for J; bases not matched to a gene: 8. The CDR3 loop spans 15 amino acids. The CDR3 spells CASSSDRARISPLHF. The CDR3 DNA sequence: TGTGCCAGCAGCTCGGACAGGGCACGAATTTCACCCCTCCACTTT.

This clone has only a few counts. The V gene is TRBV18, the J gene TRBJ1-5, with D uncertain. This CDR3 has 13 amino acids. Germline CDR1 reads KGHSH; CDR2 reads LQKENI. V shed 4 bases and J shed 0 bases, with 4 bases lying between them. The CDR3, as DNA: TGTGCCAGCTCACGACTTAGCAATCAGCCCCAGCATTTT. Its protein is CASSRLSNQPQHF.

The chain combines TRBV18 with TRBJ2-2; D uncertain. CDR3 length equals 16 residues. Trimming pared 0 bases from V and 0 bases from J, leaving 8 bases between. Germline V gene lookup returns CDR1 KGHSH and CDR2 LQKENI. This chain's CDR3 is CASSPPRPANTGELFF. For the CDR3, the DNA is TGTGCCAGCTCACCACCCCGACCGGCGAACACCGGGGAGCTGTTTTTT.

This chain links TRBV18 with TRBJ2-2; 7 nucleotides match TRBD1. The CDR3 is 15 residues long. Germline values: CDR1 KGHSH, CDR2 LQKENI. The V gene end was trimmed by 4 bases and the J gene end by 4 bases; junction bases not matched to a gene: 6. The CDR3 protein is CASSLRQGPTGELFF. CDR3 sequence (DNA): TGTGCCAGCTCACTCCGACAGGGCCCCACCGGGGAGCTGTTTTTT.

The chain carries TRBV5-1 and TRBJ1-2, with 8 bases that match TRBD1. Trimming removed 0 bases from V and 7 bases from J; junction bases left unmatched: 8. The CDR3 length is 15 residues. Germline values: CDR1 SGHRS, CDR2 YFSETQ. The CDR3 loop reads CASSLGDRGVTGYTF. In DNA form, the CDR3 reads TGCGCCAGCAGCTTGGGAGACAGGGGTGTAACTGGCTACACCTTC.

This chain connects TRBV27 to TRBJ2-7; tentative D call: TRBD2 (6 bases). V was trimmed by 8 bases and J by 8 bases, leaving 10 bases between them. The CDR3 runs to 10 residues. Germline lookup yields CDR1 MNHEY and CDR2 SMNVEV (reference sequence). The CDR3 DNA is TGTGCCAGCGGCCGGGGGAAGCAGTACTTC. Translated, it gives CASGRGKQYF.

The chain couples TRBV11-3 to TRBJ2-1; D is possibly TRBD1 or TRBD2 (5 bases each). Germline V lookup: CDR1 SGHNT, CDR2 YENEEA. The V gene lost 1 base and the J gene lost 2 bases, with 6 bases spanning the gap. The CDR3 has 14 amino acids. DNA for the CDR3: TGTGCCAGCAGCTTAGGAGGGGCCTACAATGAGCAGTTCTTC. It specifies CASSLGGAYNEQFF.

V gene TRBV11-2 combines with J gene TRBJ2-1, with D possibly matching TRBD2 (6 bases). V gave up 4 bases and J gave up 4 bases, with 20 bases separating them. The length of the CDR3 is 17 residues. Germline V gene lookup returns CDR1 SGHAT and CDR2 FQNNGV. CDR3 sequence reads: CASSSGRRGPRYNEQFF. Written as DNA, the CDR3 is TGTGCCAGCAGCTCTGGTCGGCGGGGACCGCGGTACAATGAGCAGTTCTTC.

This clone was observed once. The chain joins TRBV19 to TRBJ1-1; D remains ambiguous. Germline V gene data show CDR1 as LNHDA and CDR2 as SQIVND (reference sequence). V gave up 1 base and J gave up 1 base, with 7 bases separating them. The CDR3 length is 14 residues. CDR3 DNA sequence: TGTGCCAGTAGTATAGGTCCCGCGAACACTGAAGCTTTCTTT. It specifies CASSIGPANTEAFF.

This chain links TRBV5-1 with TRBJ2-7; TRBD1 aligns across 7 bases. The germline V gene encodes CDR1 SGHRS and CDR2 YFSETQ. The V segment lost 4 bases and the J segment 0 bases; nucleotides outside the gene matches: 7. The CDR3 has 15 residues. CDR3 DNA: TGCGCCAGCAGCCCCGGGACAGTAAACTCCTACGAGCAGTACTTC. It codes for CASSPGTVNSYEQYF.

V usage is TRBV30 and J usage is TRBJ1-6, with TRBD1 as a possible D gene (5 bases). Germline loops: CDR1 GTSNPN, CDR2 SVGIG (reference sequence). With 0 bases removed from V and 8 bases from J, the gap between germline ends came to 8 bases. CDR3 length: 13 residues. The CDR3 region has the DNA TGTGCCTGGAGTGTAGGGGTGCATTCACCCCTCCACTTT. As protein: CAWSVGVHSPLHF.

The chain is built from TRBV6-1 and TRBJ2-7; 7 bases align to TRBD1. J lost 2 bases, V lost 6 bases, and 4 bases had no gene match. Germline assignment: CDR1 MNHNS and CDR2 SASEGT. The CDR3 extends over 13 amino acids. The CDR3 nucleotides are TGTGCCAGCAGATTCGGACAGGCCTACGAGCAGTACTTC. It specifies CASRFGQAYEQYF.

This chain links TRBV10-2 with TRBJ1-1; D perhaps matches TRBD1 (6 bases). V lost 3 bases and J lost 7, with 24 bases in between. Germline lookup yields CDR1 WSHSY and CDR2 SAAADI. The CDR3 loop spans 17 amino acids. Here the CDR3 reads CASSDSWGLDGQNEAFF. The CDR3 DNA sequence: TGCGCCAGCAGTGACAGCTGGGGTCTAGATGGACAGAATGAAGCTTTCTTT.

The chain's CDR3 is CASSGQGDNQPQHF. The CDR3 bases are TGTGCCAGCAGCGGACAGGGGGACAATCAGCCCCAGCATTTT. The chain links TRBV9 to TRBJ1-5; TRBD1 agrees at 9 bases. Losses at the gene ends were 3 bases for V and 3 bases for J; bases not matched to a gene: 1. Germline CDR1 reads SGDLS; CDR2 reads YYNGEE. The CDR3 runs to 14 residues.

The chain has TRBV5-6 and TRBJ2-1; 7 bases are a match to TRBD1. Germline assignment: CDR1 SGHDT and CDR2 YYEEEE. The J segment lost 2 bases and the V segment lost 2 bases, leaving 4 bases of the junction unmatched. CDR3 length: 15 residues. The CDR3 region is CASSLQGLAYNEQFF. CDR3 nucleotide sequence: TGTGCCAGCAGCTTACAGGGGCTAGCCTACAATGAGCAGTTCTTC.

This chain connects TRBV19 to TRBJ1-5; D not certain. This CDR3 spans 15 amino acids. Trimming stripped 7 bases from V and 0 bases from J, with 13 bases between. CDR1 is LNHDA and CDR2 is SQIVND in the germline V gene (reference sequence). CDR3 nucleotide sequence: TGTGCCAGTACTCTGGGTGGGTATAGCAATCAGCCCCAGCATTTT. Translated: CASTLGGYSNQPQHF. Full variable domain (outside the CDR3, taken from reference TRBV19 and TRBJ1-5): DGGITQSPKYLFRKEGQNVTLSCEQNLNHDAMYWYRQDPGQGLRLIYYSQIVNDFQKGDIAEGYSVSREKKESFPLTVTSAQKNPTAFYLCASTLGGYSNQPQHFGDGTRLSIL.